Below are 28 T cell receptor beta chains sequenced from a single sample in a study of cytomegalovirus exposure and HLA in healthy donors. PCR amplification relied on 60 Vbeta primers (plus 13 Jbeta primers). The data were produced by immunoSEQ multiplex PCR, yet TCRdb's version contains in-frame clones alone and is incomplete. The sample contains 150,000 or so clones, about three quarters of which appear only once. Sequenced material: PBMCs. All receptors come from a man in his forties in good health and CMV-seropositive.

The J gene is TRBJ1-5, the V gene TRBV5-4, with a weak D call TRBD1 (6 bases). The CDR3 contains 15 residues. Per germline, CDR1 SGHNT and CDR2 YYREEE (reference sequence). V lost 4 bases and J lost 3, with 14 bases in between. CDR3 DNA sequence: TGTGCCAGCAGCATAGGGGGATTTCCCAATCAGCCCCAGCATTTT. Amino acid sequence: CASSIGGFPNQPQHF.

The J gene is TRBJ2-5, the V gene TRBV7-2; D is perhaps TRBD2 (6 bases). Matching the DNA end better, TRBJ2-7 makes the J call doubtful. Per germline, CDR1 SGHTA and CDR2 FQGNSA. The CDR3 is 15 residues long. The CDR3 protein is CASSYPGGTSYEQYF. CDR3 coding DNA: TGTGCCAGCAGCTACCCGGGCGGGACTTCCTACGAGCAGTACTTC.

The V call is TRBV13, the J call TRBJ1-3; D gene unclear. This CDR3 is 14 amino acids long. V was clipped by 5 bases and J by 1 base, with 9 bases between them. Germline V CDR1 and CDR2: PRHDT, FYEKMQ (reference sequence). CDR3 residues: CASSNEGSGNTIYF. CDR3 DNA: TGTGCCAGCAGCAATGAGGGATCTGGAAACACCATATATTTT.

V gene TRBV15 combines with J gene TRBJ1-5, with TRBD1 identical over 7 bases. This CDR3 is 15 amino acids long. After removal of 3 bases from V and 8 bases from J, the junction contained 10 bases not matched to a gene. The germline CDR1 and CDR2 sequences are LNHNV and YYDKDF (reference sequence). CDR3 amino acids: CATSRLDRAREPQHF. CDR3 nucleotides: TGTGCCACCAGCAGGCTAGACAGGGCCAGGGAGCCCCAGCATTTT.

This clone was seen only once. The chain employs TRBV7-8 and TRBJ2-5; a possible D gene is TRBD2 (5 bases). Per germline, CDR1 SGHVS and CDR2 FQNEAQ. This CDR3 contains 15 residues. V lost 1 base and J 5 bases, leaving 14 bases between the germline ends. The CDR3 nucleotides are TGTGCCAGCAGCTTAGGGTCGCTAAGGAGGGAGACCCAGTACTTC. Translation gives CASSLGSLRRETQYF.

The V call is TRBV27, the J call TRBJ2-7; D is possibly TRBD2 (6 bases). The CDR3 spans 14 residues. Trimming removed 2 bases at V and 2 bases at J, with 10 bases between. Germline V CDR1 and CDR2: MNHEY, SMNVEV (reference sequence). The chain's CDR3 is CASSLGDFPYEQYF. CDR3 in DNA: TGTGCCAGCAGTTTAGGGGACTTTCCCTACGAGCAGTACTTC.

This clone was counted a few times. For the CDR3, the DNA is TGTGCCAGCAGCTTCACGGGAGGCACCTACGAGGAGCAGTACTTC. It yields the protein CASSFTGGTYEEQYF. This rearrangement joins TRBV5-4 to TRBJ2-7, with TRBD2 identical over 7 bases. J was trimmed by 7 bases and V by 2 bases; bases with no gene match: 12. There are 15 residues in the CDR3. Per germline, CDR1 SGHNT and CDR2 YYREEE (reference sequence).

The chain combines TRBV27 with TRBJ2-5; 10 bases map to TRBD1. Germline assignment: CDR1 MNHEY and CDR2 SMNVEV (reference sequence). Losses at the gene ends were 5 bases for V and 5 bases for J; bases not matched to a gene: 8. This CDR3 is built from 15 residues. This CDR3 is CASSRAGTGVETQYF. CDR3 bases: TGTGCCAGCAGTCGCGCCGGGACAGGGGTTGAGACCCAGTACTTC.

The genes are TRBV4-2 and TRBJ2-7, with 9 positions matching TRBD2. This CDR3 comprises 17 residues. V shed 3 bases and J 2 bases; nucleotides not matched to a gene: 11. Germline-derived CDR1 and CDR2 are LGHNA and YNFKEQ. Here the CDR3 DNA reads TGTGCCAGCAGCCAGGGTGCCGGGACTAGCTTCCCCTACGAGCAGTACTTC. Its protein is CASSQGAGTSFPYEQYF.

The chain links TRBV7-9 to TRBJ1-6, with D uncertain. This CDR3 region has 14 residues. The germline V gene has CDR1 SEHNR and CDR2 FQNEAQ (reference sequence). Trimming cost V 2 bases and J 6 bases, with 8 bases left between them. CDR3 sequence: CASSLLQSNSPLHF. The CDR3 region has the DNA TGTGCCAGCAGCTTATTGCAGTCTAATTCACCCCTCCACTTT. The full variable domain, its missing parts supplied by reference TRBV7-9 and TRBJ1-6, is DTGVSQNPRHKITKRGQNVTFRCDPISEHNRLYWYRQTLGQGPEFLTYFQNEAQLEKSRLLSDRFSAERPKGSFSTLEIQRTEQGDSAMYLCASSLLQSNSPLHFGNGTRLTVT.

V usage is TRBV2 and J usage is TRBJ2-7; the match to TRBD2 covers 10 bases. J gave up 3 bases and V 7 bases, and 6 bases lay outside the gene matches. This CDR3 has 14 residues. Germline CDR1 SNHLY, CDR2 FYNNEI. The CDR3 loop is CASTLGTSVYEQYF. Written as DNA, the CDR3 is TGTGCCAGCACCTTGGGGACTAGCGTCTACGAGCAGTACTTC.

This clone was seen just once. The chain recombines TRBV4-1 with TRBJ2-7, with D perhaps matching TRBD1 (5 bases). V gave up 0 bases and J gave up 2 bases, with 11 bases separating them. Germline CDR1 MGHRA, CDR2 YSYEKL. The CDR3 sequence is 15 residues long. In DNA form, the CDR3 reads TGCGCCAGCAGCCAAGATCGGCAGGGTGCCTACGAGCAGTACTTC. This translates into CASSQDRQGAYEQYF.

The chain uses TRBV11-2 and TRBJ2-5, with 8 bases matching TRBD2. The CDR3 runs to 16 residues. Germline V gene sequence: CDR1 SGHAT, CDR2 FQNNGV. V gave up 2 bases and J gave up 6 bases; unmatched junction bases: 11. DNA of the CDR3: TGTGCCAGCAGCTTACAGAGCGGGAGCAGTGGGAAGACCCAGTACTTC. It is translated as CASSLQSGSSGKTQYF.

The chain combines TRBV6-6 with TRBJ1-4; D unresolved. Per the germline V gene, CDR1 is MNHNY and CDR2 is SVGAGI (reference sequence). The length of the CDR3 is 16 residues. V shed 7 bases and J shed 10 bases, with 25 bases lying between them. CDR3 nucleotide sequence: TGTGCCAGCACCCTTCAGGTCGGCCATCTGGAAGGAAAACTGTTTTTT. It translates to CASTLQVGHLEGKLFF.

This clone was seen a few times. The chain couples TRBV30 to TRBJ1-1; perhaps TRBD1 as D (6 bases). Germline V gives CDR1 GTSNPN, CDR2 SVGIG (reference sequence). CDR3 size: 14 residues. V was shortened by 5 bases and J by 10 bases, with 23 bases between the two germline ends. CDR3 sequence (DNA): TGTGCCTGGGCACATACCCACTTAGGGGGGGGAGCTTTCTTT. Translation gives CAWAHTHLGGGAFF.

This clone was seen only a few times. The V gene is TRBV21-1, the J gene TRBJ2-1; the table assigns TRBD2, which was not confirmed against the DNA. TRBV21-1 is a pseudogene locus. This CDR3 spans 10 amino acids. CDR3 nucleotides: TGTGCCAGCCGGGGGAATGAGCAGTTCTTC. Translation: CASRGNEQFF.

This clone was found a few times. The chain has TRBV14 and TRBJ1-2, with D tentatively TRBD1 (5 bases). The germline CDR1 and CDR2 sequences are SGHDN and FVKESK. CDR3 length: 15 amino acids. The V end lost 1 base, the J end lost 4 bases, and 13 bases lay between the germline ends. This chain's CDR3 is CASSQGQGGAYGYTF. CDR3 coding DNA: TGTGCCAGCAGCCAAGGGCAGGGAGGTGCCTATGGCTACACCTTC.

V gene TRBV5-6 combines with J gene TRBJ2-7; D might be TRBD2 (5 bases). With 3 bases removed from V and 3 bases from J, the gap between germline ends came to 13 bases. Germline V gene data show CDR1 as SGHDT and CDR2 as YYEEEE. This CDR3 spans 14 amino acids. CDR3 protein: CASSSREVVYEQYF. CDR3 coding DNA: TGTGCCAGCAGCTCCCGGGAAGTTGTCTACGAGCAGTACTTC. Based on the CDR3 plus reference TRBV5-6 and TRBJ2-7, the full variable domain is DAGVTQSPTHLIKTRGQQVTLRCSPKSGHDTVSWYQQALGQGPQFIFQYYEEEERQRGNFPDRFSGHQFPNYSSELNVNALLLGDSALYLCASSSREVVYEQYFGPGTRLTVT.

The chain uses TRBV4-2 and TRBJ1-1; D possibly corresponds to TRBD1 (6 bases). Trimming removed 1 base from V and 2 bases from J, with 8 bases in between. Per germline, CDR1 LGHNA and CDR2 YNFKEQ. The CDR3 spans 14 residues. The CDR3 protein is CASSQATGNTEAFF. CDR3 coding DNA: TGTGCCAGCAGCCAAGCGACAGGAAACACTGAAGCTTTCTTT.

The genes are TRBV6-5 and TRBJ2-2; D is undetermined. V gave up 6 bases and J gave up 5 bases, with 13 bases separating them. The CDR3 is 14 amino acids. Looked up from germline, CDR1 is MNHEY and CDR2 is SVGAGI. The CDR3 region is CASRPQRITGELFF. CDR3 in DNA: TGTGCCAGCAGGCCCCAGCGAATTACCGGGGAGCTGTTTTTT.

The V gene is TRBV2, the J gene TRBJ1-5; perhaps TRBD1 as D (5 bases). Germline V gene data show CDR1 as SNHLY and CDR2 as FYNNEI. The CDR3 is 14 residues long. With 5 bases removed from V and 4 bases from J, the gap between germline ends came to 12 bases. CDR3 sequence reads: CASSQGRLNQPQHF. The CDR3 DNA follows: TGTGCCAGCAGTCAGGGTCGGCTAAATCAGCCCCAGCATTTT.

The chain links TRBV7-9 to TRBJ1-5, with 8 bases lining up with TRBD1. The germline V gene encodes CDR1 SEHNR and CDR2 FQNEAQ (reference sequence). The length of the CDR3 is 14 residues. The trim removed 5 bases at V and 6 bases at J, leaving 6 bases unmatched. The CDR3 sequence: CASSRTGLGQPQHF. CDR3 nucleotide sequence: TGTGCCAGCAGCCGGACAGGGTTGGGTCAGCCCCAGCATTTT.

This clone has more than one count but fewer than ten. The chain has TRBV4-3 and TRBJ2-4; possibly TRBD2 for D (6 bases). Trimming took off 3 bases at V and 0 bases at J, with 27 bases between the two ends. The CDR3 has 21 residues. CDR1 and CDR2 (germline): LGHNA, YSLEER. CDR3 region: CASSHFYARGRNVLAKNIQYF. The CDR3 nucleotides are TGCGCCAGCAGCCACTTTTATGCCCGAGGGAGGAACGTACTAGCCAAAAACATTCAGTACTTC.

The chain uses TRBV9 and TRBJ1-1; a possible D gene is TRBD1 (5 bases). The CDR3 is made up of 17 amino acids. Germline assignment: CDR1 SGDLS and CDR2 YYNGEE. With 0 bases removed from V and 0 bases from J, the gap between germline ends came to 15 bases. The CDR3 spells CASSVAPTESLNTEAFF. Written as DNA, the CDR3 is TGTGCCAGCAGCGTAGCCCCGACAGAATCCCTGAACACTGAAGCTTTCTTT.

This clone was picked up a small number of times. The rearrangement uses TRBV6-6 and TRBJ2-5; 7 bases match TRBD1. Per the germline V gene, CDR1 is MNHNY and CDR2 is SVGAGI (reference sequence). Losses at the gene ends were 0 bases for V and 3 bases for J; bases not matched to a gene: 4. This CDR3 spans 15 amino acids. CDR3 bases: TGTGCCAGCAGTTACTCCTGGGACAGCGAAGAGACCCAGTACTTC. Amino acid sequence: CASSYSWDSEETQYF.

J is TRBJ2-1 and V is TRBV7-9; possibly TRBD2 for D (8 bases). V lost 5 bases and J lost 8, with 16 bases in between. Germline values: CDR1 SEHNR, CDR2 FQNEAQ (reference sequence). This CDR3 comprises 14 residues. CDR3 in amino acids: CASSPGTRGHEQFF. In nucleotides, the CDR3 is TGTGCCAGCAGCCCCGGGACTAGGGGGCATGAGCAGTTCTTC.

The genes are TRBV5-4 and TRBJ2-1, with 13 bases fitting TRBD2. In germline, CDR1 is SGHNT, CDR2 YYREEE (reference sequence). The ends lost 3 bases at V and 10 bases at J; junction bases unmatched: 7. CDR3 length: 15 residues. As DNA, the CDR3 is TGTGCCAGCAGCTCCGGGACTAGCGGGATCGGCGAGCAGTTCTTC. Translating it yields CASSSGTSGIGEQFF.

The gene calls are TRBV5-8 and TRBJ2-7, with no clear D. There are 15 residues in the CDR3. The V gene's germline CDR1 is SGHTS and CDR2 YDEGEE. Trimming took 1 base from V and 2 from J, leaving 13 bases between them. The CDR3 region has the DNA TGTGCCAGCAGCTTGTCGAGCGCCAGCCCCTACGAGCAGTACTTC. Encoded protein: CASSLSSASPYEQYF.